Following are 30 T cell receptor beta chains from one sample sequenced in a study of a mutant IDH1 vaccine in newly diagnosed glioma. The time point is: week 35, safety follow-up. Mutant IDH1 20-mer peptide, at 300 ug, made up each vaccine dose, with topical imiquimod. Repertoires were generated with immunoSEQ multiplex PCR, while TCRdb's copy carries only in-frame clones and drops some. Here the sample spans roughly 49,000 clones, 85% to 95% being singletons. The antigens for these receptors are not known. The sample was PBMCs, taken from a glioma patient whose treatment included an IDH1 peptide vaccine. The receptor source for this set is a man between 50 and 59 years old with glioma.

This clone was recorded only once. This chain links TRBV10-2 with TRBJ2-7; no reliable D call. The germline V gene has CDR1 WSHSY and CDR2 SAAADI. This CDR3 is built from 13 residues. Trimming stripped 2 bases from V and 4 bases from J, with 9 bases between. The CDR3 DNA reads TGCGCCAGCAGTGAGATAATATTATACGAGCAGTACTTC. Translating gives CASSEIILYEQYF.

V gene TRBV6-5 combines with J gene TRBJ1-4; D is uncertain. This CDR3 is built from 15 residues. Germline V gene lookup returns CDR1 MNHEY and CDR2 SVGAGI. V was cut by 2 bases and J by 1 base, with 8 bases left in between. The CDR3 sequence is CASSYKGRTNEKLFF. CDR3 DNA sequence: TGTGCCAGCAGTTACAAGGGCAGAACTAATGAAAAACTGTTTTTT.

The rearrangement uses TRBV6-1 and TRBJ2-3, with 12 nucleotides matching TRBD2. This CDR3 comprises 19 residues. In germline, CDR1 is MNHNS, CDR2 SASEGT. V lost 2 bases, J lost 1 base, and 10 bases stayed unmatched. Here the CDR3 reads CASSERASGRVGGTDTQYF. CDR3 sequence (DNA): TGTGCCAGCAGTGAAAGGGCTAGCGGGAGGGTGGGGGGCACAGATACGCAGTATTTT.

The rearrangement uses TRBV18 and TRBJ2-3; D is uncertain. V gave up 3 bases and J gave up 6 bases, with 7 bases separating them. The CDR3 is 12 amino acids. CDR1 KGHSH and CDR2 LQKENI come from the germline V gene. The CDR3 is CASSPSEDTQYF. The CDR3 DNA reads as TGTGCCAGCTCACCGTCTGAGGATACGCAGTATTTT.

The chain uses TRBV2 and TRBJ2-7; TRBD2 agrees at 9 bases. The CDR3 sequence is 15 residues long. Germline CDR1 reads SNHLY; CDR2 reads FYNNEI. V lost 6 bases, J lost 2 bases, and 8 bases stayed unmatched. The CDR3 coding sequence is TGTGCCAGCAGGGAGGAGACTAGCGGACCCTACGAGCAGTACTTC. Encoded protein: CASREETSGPYEQYF.

This CDR3 reads CASTDSSVSYEQYF. For the CDR3, the DNA is TGTGCCAGCACAGACTCTAGCGTCTCCTACGAGCAGTACTTC. This chain joins TRBV27 and TRBJ2-7, with D possibly TRBD2 on 6 matching bases. Germline-derived CDR1 and CDR2 are MNHEY and SMNVEV (reference sequence). This CDR3 has 14 amino acids. Trimming took 7 bases from V and 0 from J, leaving 13 bases between them.

The CDR3 nucleotides are TGTGCCAGTAGTATAGCTCGGCAGGGCGACGAAAAACTGTTTTTT. Encoded protein: CASSIARQGDEKLFF. This rearrangement joins TRBV19 to TRBJ1-4; tentative D call: TRBD1 (5 bases). The V end was cut by 1 base, the J end by 8 bases, with 14 bases between. Germline-derived CDR1 and CDR2 are LNHDA and SQIVND (reference sequence). CDR3 size: 15 residues. The whole variable domain, remainder taken from reference TRBV19 and TRBJ1-4, is DGGITQSPKYLFRKEGQNVTLSCEQNLNHDAMYWYRQDPGQGLRLIYYSQIVNDFQKGDIAEGYSVSREKKESFPLTVTSAQKNPTAFYLCASSIARQGDEKLFFGSGTQLSVL.

In this sample, this clone turned up once. The CDR3 DNA is TGTGCCAGCAGCTTCGACCAGGTGAACACTGAAGCTTTCTTT. As protein: CASSFDQVNTEAFF. The rearrangement uses TRBV5-6 and TRBJ1-1, with no clear D. V lost 2 bases and J lost 0, with 8 bases in between. Germline CDR1 is SGHDT and CDR2 is YYEEEE. This CDR3 region has 14 residues.

The CDR3 DNA follows: TGTGCCAGCAGCTTGTTGGGGGCCACAGATACGCAGTATTTT. Residues: CASSLLGATDTQYF. The chain couples TRBV11-3 to TRBJ2-3; TRBD1 is a possible D gene (6 bases). The CDR3 is 14 amino acids. The germline V and J ends were trimmed by 3 bases and 2 bases, with 9 bases remaining between them. CDR1 and CDR2 (germline): SGHNT, YENEEA.

This chain links TRBV9 with TRBJ2-3; TRBD1 matches at 7 bases. The CDR3 has 16 residues. Losses at the gene ends were 3 bases for V and 0 bases for J; bases not matched to a gene: 7. Germline V gene lookup returns CDR1 SGDLS and CDR2 YYNGEE. CDR3 region: CASSALTGYSTDTQYF. The CDR3 DNA is TGTGCCAGCAGCGCCCTGACAGGGTATAGCACAGATACGCAGTATTTT. Full variable domain (rest looked up from reference TRBV9 and TRBJ2-3): DSGVTQTPKHLITATGQRVTLRCSPRSGDLSVYWYQQSLDQGLQFLIQYYNGEERAKGNILERFSAQQFPDLHSELNLSSLELGDSALYFCASSALTGYSTDTQYFGPGTRLTVL.

This sequence joins TRBV4-2 and TRBJ2-3, with 8 positions matching TRBD2. The germline gives CDR1 LGHNA, CDR2 YNFKEQ. The trim removed 0 bases at V and 2 bases at J, leaving 10 bases unmatched. The CDR3 sequence is 18 residues long. CDR3 DNA: TGTGCCAGCAGCCAAGACGTGGCCAGCGGGAGATTCACAGATACGCAGTATTTT. It translates to CASSQDVASGRFTDTQYF.

The chain is built from TRBV7-9 and TRBJ2-3; no clear D gene. With 4 bases removed from V and 0 bases from J, the gap between germline ends came to 5 bases. Germline CDR1 SEHNR, CDR2 FQNEAQ (reference sequence). The CDR3 length is 13 residues. CDR3 residues: CASSSGSTDTQYF. The CDR3 DNA reads as TGTGCCAGCAGCTCCGGCAGCACAGATACGCAGTATTTT.

Concerning this clone: Other DNA sequences within the sample encode an identical CDR3. V gene TRBV28 combines with J gene TRBJ1-1, with 7 bases aligning to TRBD1. Germline CDR1 reads MDHEN; CDR2 reads SYDVKM. There are 13 residues in the CDR3. V gave up 6 bases and J gave up 5 bases; unmatched junction bases: 6. Here the CDR3 reads CASSRDRVTEAFF. The CDR3 DNA sequence: TGTGCCAGCAGCCGGGACAGAGTAACTGAAGCTTTCTTT.

The chain is built from TRBV18 and TRBJ2-5; 10 bases align to TRBD1. Germline trimming cut 3 bases from V and 5 bases from J; bases unmatched to any gene: 9. The CDR3 loop spans 16 amino acids. Germline CDR1 is KGHSH and CDR2 is LQKENI. The CDR3 DNA follows: TGTGCCAGCTCACCTTTAGGGACAGGGGTCACGGAGACCCAGTACTTC. Translation gives CASSPLGTGVTETQYF.

The chain joins TRBV11-3 to TRBJ2-2; D is perhaps TRBD1 (5 bases). The CDR3 length is 13 residues. Germline lookup yields CDR1 SGHNT and CDR2 YENEEA. Between the trimmed V and J ends, which lost 6 bases and 6 bases, there was a span of 11 bases. The CDR3 is CASSQGFSGELFF. CDR3 nucleotide sequence: TGTGCCAGCAGTCAGGGCTTTTCCGGGGAGCTGTTTTTT.

This chain connects TRBV9 to TRBJ2-5; a possible D gene is TRBD1 (6 bases). Germline CDR1 is SGDLS and CDR2 is YYNGEE. The CDR3 consists of 14 residues. Trimming left V 4 bases short and J 1 base short, with 11 bases between. CDR3: CASSKQGSQETQYF. CDR3 sequence (DNA): TGTGCCAGCAGCAAACAGGGATCCCAAGAGACCCAGTACTTC.

The chain couples TRBV29-1 to TRBJ2-7; TRBD2 matches 7 bases. The CDR3 runs 12 residues. Trimming cost V 4 bases and J 4 bases; bases outside gene matches: 4. Germline assignment: CDR1 SQVTM and CDR2 ANQGSEA. The CDR3 DNA sequence: TGCAGCGTTGTTGTGGGAGGGTACGAGCAGTACTTC. It translates to CSVVVGGYEQYF.

The chain couples TRBV4-1 to TRBJ2-1, with D perhaps matching TRBD2 (6 bases). Trimming cost V 3 bases and J 10 bases, with 10 bases left between them. Germline values: CDR1 MGHRA, CDR2 YSYEKL. The CDR3 contains 12 residues. The CDR3 loop is CASSHGAGEQFF. Here the CDR3 DNA reads TGCGCCAGCAGCCATGGGGCGGGGGAGCAGTTCTTC.

V is TRBV4-1 and J is TRBJ1-2; 11 bases line up with TRBD1. This CDR3 is 17 amino acids long. CDR1 is MGHRA, CDR2 YSYEKL, per germline. V shed 1 base and J 4 bases; nucleotides not matched to a gene: 8. Here the CDR3 DNA reads TGCGCCAGCAGCCAAGGGAAATGGGACAGGGGGTTCTATGGCTACACCTTC. Residues: CASSQGKWDRGFYGYTF.

The chain is built from TRBV9 and TRBJ1-2; 10 nucleotides match TRBD1. The CDR3 totals 14 residues. Losses at the gene ends were 3 bases for V and 3 bases for J; bases not matched to a gene: 2. Germline V gives CDR1 SGDLS, CDR2 YYNGEE. This CDR3 is CASSAGQGDYGYTF. The DNA for the CDR3 is TGTGCCAGCAGCGCAGGACAGGGGGACTATGGCTACACCTTC.

The J gene is TRBJ1-1, the V gene TRBV4-2; D call uncertain. Germline V gene sequence: CDR1 LGHNA, CDR2 YNFKEQ. Trimming stripped 0 bases from V and 1 base from J, with 12 bases between. The CDR3 sequence is 16 residues long. The CDR3 spells CASSQEAGRQNTEAFF. CDR3 bases: TGTGCCAGCAGCCAAGAGGCGGGCAGGCAGAACACTGAAGCTTTCTTT.

The chain employs TRBV7-6 and TRBJ1-1, with D uncertain. With 2 bases removed from V and 4 bases from J, the gap between germline ends came to 5 bases. The CDR3 covers 12 residues. The germline V gene has CDR1 SGHVS and CDR2 FNYEAQ. CDR3 DNA: TGTGCCAGCAGCTTATCGGGCACTGAAGCTTTCTTT. As protein: CASSLSGTEAFF. The full variable domain, completed using reference TRBV7-6 and TRBJ1-1, is GAGVSQSPRYKVTKRGQDVALRCDPISGHVSLYWYRQALGQGPEFLTYFNYEAQQDKSGLPNDRFSAERPEGSISTLTIQRTEQRDSAMYRCASSLSGTEAFFGQGTRLTVV.

The count of this clone is one. The J gene is TRBJ2-3, the V gene TRBV2; weak D call: TRBD1 (6 bases). This CDR3 is 14 amino acids long. Per germline, CDR1 SNHLY and CDR2 FYNNEI. V was pared by 7 bases and J by 0 bases, with 11 bases between. The DNA of the CDR3 is TGTGCCAGCACGAGGGGGTTCAGCACAGATACGCAGTATTTT. It specifies CASTRGFSTDTQYF.

The chain combines TRBV5-4 with TRBJ1-1, with TRBD1 matching 10 bases. The germline gives CDR1 SGHNT, CDR2 YYREEE (reference sequence). The CDR3 consists of 15 residues. The V and J ends lost 4 bases and 6 bases, in that order; junction bases with no gene match: 9. CDR3: CASSDYRDRGAEAFF. CDR3 in DNA: TGTGCCAGCAGCGATTACCGGGACAGGGGAGCTGAAGCTTTCTTT.

This chain links TRBV4-1 with TRBJ2-7; 7 nucleotides match TRBD1. The V and J ends lost 2 bases and 4 bases, in that order; junction bases with no gene match: 5. The CDR3 has 14 amino acids. Germline V gives CDR1 MGHRA, CDR2 YSYEKL. The CDR3 bases are TGCGCCAGCAGCCAACCCCTACAGGGGTACGAGCAGTACTTC. It codes for CASSQPLQGYEQYF.

This sequence joins TRBV9 and TRBJ2-2; the match to TRBD2 covers 10 bases. The trim removed 0 bases at V and 5 bases at J, leaving 7 bases unmatched. The CDR3 totals 17 residues. Germline CDR1 SGDLS, CDR2 YYNGEE. The CDR3 sequence is CASSVGSGRSLTGELFF. CDR3 DNA sequence: TGTGCCAGCAGCGTAGGTAGCGGGAGGAGTTTAACCGGGGAGCTGTTTTTT. The whole variable domain, remainder taken from reference TRBV9 and TRBJ2-2, is DSGVTQTPKHLITATGQRVTLRCSPRSGDLSVYWYQQSLDQGLQFLIQYYNGEERAKGNILERFSAQQFPDLHSELNLSSLELGDSALYFCASSVGSGRSLTGELFFGEGSRLTVL.

The V and J genes are TRBV11-2 and TRBJ1-6; D may be TRBD1 (6 bases). Trimming cost V 3 bases and J 12 bases, with 21 bases left between them. Per the germline V gene, CDR1 is SGHAT and CDR2 is FQNNGV. The CDR3 spans 16 residues. CDR3 sequence (DNA): TGTGCCAGCAGCTTGGCCCAGGGGCCCCGAATGTTACCCCTCCACTTT. Protein sequence: CASSLAQGPRMLPLHF.

The chain recombines TRBV4-2 with TRBJ2-7; 8 bases fit TRBD2. The CDR3 is 16 residues long. The junction had 8 bases not matched to a gene; V was cut back by 4 bases and J by 0 bases. Germline values: CDR1 LGHNA, CDR2 YNFKEQ. The CDR3 spells CASSPFAGGTSYEQYF. CDR3 nucleotides: TGTGCCAGCAGCCCTTTTGCGGGAGGCACCTCCTACGAGCAGTACTTC.

V is TRBV6-1 and J is TRBJ2-7; D remains ambiguous. CDR3 size: 11 residues. The V end was cut by 7 bases, the J end by 2 bases, with 6 bases between. Germline CDR1 reads MNHNS; CDR2 reads SASEGT. CDR3 sequence (DNA): TGTGCCAGCACGGAAGCCTACGAGCAGTACTTC. It specifies CASTEAYEQYF.

The chain links TRBV7-6 to TRBJ2-7; either TRBD1 or TRBD2 may supply D (5 bases each). Germline lookup yields CDR1 SGHVS and CDR2 FNYEAQ. The CDR3 is 13 residues long. V gave up 8 bases and J gave up 3 bases, with 14 bases separating them. CDR3 nucleotide sequence: TGTGCCAGCGCATCCCGGGACGGCTACGAGCAGTACTTC. It yields the protein CASASRDGYEQYF.